The 11 T cell receptor beta chains listed next were all sequenced from one sample in a study of blood T cell repertoires in COVID-19. Produced via immunoSEQ multiplex PCR; TCRdb's table is partial and in-frame only. The data show 130,000 or so clones, almost 90% seen once. Sequenced input: peripheral blood. The receptors here all came from an older woman with acute or convalescent COVID-19.

The rearrangement joins TRBV6-5 to TRBJ2-2, with TRBD2 identical over 9 bases. Germline V gene lookup returns CDR1 MNHEY and CDR2 SVGAGI. Trimming at V came to 6 bases and at J to 4 bases, leaving 6 bases not matched to a gene. The CDR3 runs to 15 residues. The CDR3 sequence is CASSVSGGRTGELFF. The CDR3 DNA sequence: TGTGCCAGCAGCGTTAGCGGGGGCCGCACCGGGGAGCTGTTTTTT.

This rearrangement joins TRBV6-6 to TRBJ1-1; 12 bases line up with TRBD1. J gave up 10 bases and V 5 bases, and 8 bases lay outside the gene matches. This CDR3 has 14 residues. Germline values: CDR1 MNHNY, CDR2 SVGAGI (reference sequence). The CDR3 sequence: CASSAGTGGAGAFF. The DNA for the CDR3 is TGTGCCAGCAGTGCCGGGACAGGGGGCGCCGGAGCTTTCTTT.

This sequence joins TRBV10-3 and TRBJ1-2, with 7 nucleotides matching TRBD1. The CDR3 covers 15 residues. Per the germline V gene, CDR1 is ENHRY and CDR2 is SYGVKD. V shed 3 bases and J 8 bases; nucleotides not matched to a gene: 12. The CDR3 nucleotides are TGTGCCATCAGTGAACTGACAGGGAACCCCTGGGGCTACACCTTC. Protein sequence: CAISELTGNPWGYTF.

V is TRBV6-2 or TRBV6-3 and J is TRBJ1-5; TRBD1 is a possible D gene (5 bases). V shed 1 base and J shed 3 bases, with 16 bases lying between them. This CDR3 is 17 amino acids long. Germline V gene data show CDR1 as MNHEY and CDR2 as SVGEGT. The CDR3: CASSYYGGTGYNQPQHF. As DNA, the CDR3 is TGTGCCAGCAGTTACTACGGGGGTACCGGATACAATCAGCCCCAGCATTTT.

The chain recombines TRBV3-1 (or the pseudogene TRBV3-2) with TRBJ2-6, with 8 bases aligning to TRBD1. Germline lookup yields CDR1 LGHDT and CDR2 YNNKEL (reference sequence). The CDR3 length is 21 residues. V lost 2 bases, J lost 1 base, and 16 bases stayed unmatched. CDR3 sequence reads: CASSQQGAAEPRRSGANVLTF. The CDR3 nucleotides are TGTGCCAGCAGCCAACAGGGGGCCGCAGAACCGCGGCGATCTGGGGCCAACGTCCTGACTTTC.

This clone appeared once. The DNA of the CDR3 is TGTGCCAGCAGCAAAATAGGGTGGGGCAAGGAGACCCAGTACTTC. Amino acids: CASSKIGWGKETQYF. The V call is TRBV21-1, the J call TRBJ2-5; no DNA check was done on the table's D call, TRBD1. TRBV21-1 is deemed a pseudogene. The length of the CDR3 is 15 residues.

This chain joins TRBV7-8 and TRBJ2-5; 7 bases map to TRBD1. This CDR3 spans 14 amino acids. The junction had 10 bases not matched to a gene; V was cut back by 5 bases and J by 7 bases. Germline CDR1 and CDR2: SGHVS and FQNEAQ. The CDR3 sequence is CASSPFDREGTQYF. The DNA for the CDR3 is TGTGCCAGCAGCCCCTTCGACAGGGAAGGGACCCAGTACTTC.

The chain recombines TRBV11-2 with TRBJ1-1, with TRBD1 matching 7 bases. The V and J ends lost 6 bases and 5 bases, in that order; junction bases with no gene match: 9. This CDR3 is built from 14 residues. The germline gives CDR1 SGHAT, CDR2 FQNNGV. The CDR3 DNA reads TGTGCCAGCAGTCTCACAGGGGAGGCGACTGAAGCTTTCTTT. It yields the protein CASSLTGEATEAFF.

The V gene is TRBV5-6, the J gene TRBJ2-5; TRBD2 agrees at 8 bases. Germline trimming cut 4 bases from V and 3 bases from J; bases unmatched to any gene: 5. The CDR3 covers 14 residues. Looked up from germline, CDR1 is SGHDT and CDR2 is YYEEEE. Written as DNA, the CDR3 is TGTGCCAGCAGCAGGCGGGGGGCAAAAGAGACCCAGTACTTC. Encoded protein: CASSRRGAKETQYF.

The chain uses TRBV28 and TRBJ2-1, with TRBD2 matching over 8 bases. This CDR3 is 13 amino acids long. Germline loops: CDR1 MDHEN, CDR2 SYDVKM. V shed 7 bases, J shed 7 bases, and the junction held 6 bases outside the gene matches. The DNA of the CDR3 is TGTGCCAGCATCGATGGCGGGAGGAATGAGCAGTTCTTC. It codes for CASIDGGRNEQFF.

J is TRBJ1-1 and V is TRBV27; TRBD1 matches at 9 bases. Germline assignment: CDR1 MNHEY and CDR2 SMNVEV (reference sequence). The CDR3 sequence is 14 residues long. The junction had 6 bases not matched to a gene; V was cut back by 5 bases and J by 5 bases. The CDR3 DNA reads as TGTGCCAGCAGTCCGGGACAGGGAGGGACTGAAGCTTTCTTT. This encodes CASSPGQGGTEAFF.